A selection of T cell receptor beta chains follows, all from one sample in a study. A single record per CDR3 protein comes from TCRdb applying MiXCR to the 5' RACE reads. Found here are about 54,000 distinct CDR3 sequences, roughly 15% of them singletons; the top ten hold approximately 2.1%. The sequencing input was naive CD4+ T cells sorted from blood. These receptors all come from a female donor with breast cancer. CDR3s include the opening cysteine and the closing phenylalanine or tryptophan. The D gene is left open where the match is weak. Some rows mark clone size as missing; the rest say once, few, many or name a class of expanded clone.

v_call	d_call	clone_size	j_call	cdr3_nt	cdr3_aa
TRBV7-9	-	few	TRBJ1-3	TGTGCCAGCAGCTTAGCTGATGGAAACACCATATATTTT	CASSLADGNTIYF
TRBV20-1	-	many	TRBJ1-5	TGCAGTGCTAGAGATGGGGGACAGCCCCAGCATTTT	CSARDGGQPQHF
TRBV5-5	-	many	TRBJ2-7	TGTGCCAGCAGTCGGTTGGGGTCCGAGCAGTACTTC	CASSRLGSEQYF
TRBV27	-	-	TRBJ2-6	TGTGCCAGCAGTTTAGGGTTCTCTGGGGCCAACGTCCTGACTTTC	CASSLGFSGANVLTF
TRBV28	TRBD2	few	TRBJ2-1	TGTGCCAGCAGTTACCCTCTGACTAGCGGGAGGGCAATCAATGAGCAGTTCTTC	CASSYPLTSGRAINEQFF
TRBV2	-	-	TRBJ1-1	TGTGCCAGCACCAAAGGTAGGAACACTGAAGCTTTCTTT	CASTKGRNTEAFF
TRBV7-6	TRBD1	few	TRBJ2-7	TGTGCCAGCAGCTTAGGGGACAGAAGCGAGCAGTACTTC	CASSLGDRSEQYF
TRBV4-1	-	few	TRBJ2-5	TGCGCCAGCAGCCTGCACGGGACATCGCAAGAGACCCAGTACTTC	CASSLHGTSQETQYF
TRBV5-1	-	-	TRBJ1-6	TGCGCCGGCAGCTTGGAAGGAGATTCACCCCTCCACTTT	CAGSLEGDSPLHF
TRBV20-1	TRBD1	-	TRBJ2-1	TGCAGTGCTAGAGGCGGGACAGGGGGTTTCGGTGAGCAGTTCTTC	CSARGGTGGFGEQFF
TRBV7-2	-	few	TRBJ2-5	TGTGCCAGCAGCTTAAGGATTCCCCGGGGTGAGACCCAGTACTTC	CASSLRIPRGETQYF
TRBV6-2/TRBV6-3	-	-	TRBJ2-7	TGTGCCAGTCGACAGGCCCACGAGCAGTACTTC	CASRQAHEQYF
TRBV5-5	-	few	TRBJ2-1	TGTGCCAGCAGCCTCGCTGGCCAGTATGAGCAGTTCTTC	CASSLAGQYEQFF
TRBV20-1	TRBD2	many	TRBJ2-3	TGCAGTGCTAGTCGACTAGCGGAGACAGATACGCAGTATTTT	CSASRLAETDTQYF
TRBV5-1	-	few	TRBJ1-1	TGCGCCAGCAGCTTGCGGACAGATTCCACTGAAGCTTTCTTT	CASSLRTDSTEAFF
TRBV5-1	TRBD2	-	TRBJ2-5	TGCGCCAGCAGCTGGACTAGCGGGAGTGATCTGGAGACACAGTACTTC	CASSWTSGSDLETQYF